A single sample gave rise to the 6 T cell receptor beta chains below, sequenced in a study of T cell clonality in common variable immunodeficiency. Study-wide results and limits: Common variable immunodeficiency TCR beta sequences reportedly had fewer deletions and N-nucleotide insertions.

Antigens for these TCRs are unknown. Some clones are missing from TCRdb's copy, which holds only in-frame ones; the method was immunoSEQ multiplex PCR. Observed are fewer than 35,000 clones, no singletons, with the top ten taking roughly 5.9%. Material: peripheral blood mononuclear cells. The origin of the receptors is a human donor with common variable immunodeficiency.

This clone was observed at least ten times. The CDR3 extends 3 residues past the end of the read, so its final part is completed from the germline J gene. V gene TRBV7-2 combines with J gene TRBJ1-1; no clear D. The germline V gene encodes CDR1 SGHTA and CDR2 FQGNSA. The CDR3 runs to 14 residues. V dropped 2 bases and J dropped 1 base, with 8 bases sitting between them. The CDR3 spells CASSLSHENTEAFF. The CDR3 bases that were read are TGTGCCAGCAGCTTAAGCCACGAGAACACTGAA.

This clone appeared many times. With the read ending 3 residues before the CDR3 end, the germline J gene is used to fill in that end. This chain links TRBV6-2 or TRBV6-3 with TRBJ2-7, with D uncertain. CDR1 is MNHEY and CDR2 is SVGEGT in the germline V gene. Trimming cost V 2 bases and J 6 bases, with 8 bases left between them. CDR3 length equals 12 residues. CDR3 DNA (partial): TGTGCCAGCAGTTACATAACTGGCGAG. Protein product: CASSYITGE. The CDR3 as a whole reads CASSYITGEQYF.

In regard to this clone: The missing CDR3 end, 3 residues past where the read stops, is filled in from the germline J gene. The gene calls are TRBV5-1 and TRBJ2-3; 8 bases align to TRBD1. V was pared by 5 bases and J by 2 bases, with 7 bases of the junction left unmatched. Germline lookup yields CDR1 SGHRS and CDR2 YFSETQ. The CDR3 sequence is 15 residues long. The CDR3 bases that were read are TGCGCCAGCAGTTATGACAGGGGCATCACAGATACG. Translated, it gives CASSYDRGITDT. The entire CDR3 protein is CASSYDRGITDTQYF.

This clone showed up just a few times. The read finishes 3 residues shy of the CDR3 end, and the germline J gene is used to complete it. The chain employs TRBV2 and TRBJ1-4; 7 bases align to TRBD1. This CDR3 region has 14 residues. V shed 0 bases and J 8 bases; nucleotides not matched to a gene: 3. The V gene's germline CDR1 is SNHLY and CDR2 FYNNEI. Partial CDR3 DNA: TGTGCCAGCAGTGAAGCGGTACAGGGGGAAAAA. It translates to CASSEAVQGEK. The whole CDR3 protein is CASSEAVQGEKLFF.

This clone was picked up many times. The read terminates 3 residues before the CDR3 end, so the remaining end is supplied by the germline J gene. The chain has TRBV7-3 and TRBJ2-3; the D gene is possibly TRBD2 (6 bases). V was cut by 5 bases and J by 0 bases, with 15 bases left in between. In germline, CDR1 is SGHTA, CDR2 FQGTGA. The CDR3 is made up of 16 amino acids. The part of the CDR3 DNA that was read is TGTGCCAGCAGCCTCGCTAGCGACTCTAGCACAGATACG. It encodes CASSLASDSSTDT. The complete CDR3 reads CASSLASDSSTDTQYF.

This clone occurred a few times. The CDR3 end is not reached by the read, which stops 3 residues before it; the germline J gene fills it in. The genes are TRBV5-1 and TRBJ2-6; the match to TRBD1 covers 10 bases. The junction had 8 bases not matched to a gene; V was cut back by 6 bases and J by 8 bases. This CDR3 contains 15 residues. Per the germline V gene, CDR1 is SGHRS and CDR2 is YFSETQ. The CDR3 DNA, read in part, is TGCGCCAGCAACGACAGGGGGCAAGGGACCAACGTC. Its protein is CASNDRGQGTNV. The full CDR3 sequence reads CASNDRGQGTNVLTF.